This T cell receptor (beta chain) was recorded in a study of a mutant IDH1 vaccine in newly diagnosed glioma. The CDR3 extends over 13 amino acids. V was pared by 2 bases and J by 3 bases, with 10 bases between. Germline values: CDR1 GTSNPN, CDR2 SVGIG (reference sequence). Assay: immunoSEQ multiplex PCR; the TCRdb copy retains only in-frame clones and omits some. The data contain 75,000 to 80,000 clones, roughly 90% of them singletons. On this clone itself: What it binds is unknown.

Time point noted: week 5, during vaccination. The study gave 300 ug of mutant IDH1 20-mer peptide per vaccine dose, with topical imiquimod. The sample in question was PBMCs, obtained from a glioma patient whose treatment included an IDH1 peptide vaccine. This sequence was found in a woman aged 50 to 60 with glioma. The chain has TRBV30 and TRBJ2-5; perhaps D is TRBD1 or TRBD2 (6 bases each). The CDR3 nucleotides are TGTGCCTGGAGTAGGGGGGCAGAAGAGACCCAGTACTTC. Translated, it gives CAWSRGAEETQYF.